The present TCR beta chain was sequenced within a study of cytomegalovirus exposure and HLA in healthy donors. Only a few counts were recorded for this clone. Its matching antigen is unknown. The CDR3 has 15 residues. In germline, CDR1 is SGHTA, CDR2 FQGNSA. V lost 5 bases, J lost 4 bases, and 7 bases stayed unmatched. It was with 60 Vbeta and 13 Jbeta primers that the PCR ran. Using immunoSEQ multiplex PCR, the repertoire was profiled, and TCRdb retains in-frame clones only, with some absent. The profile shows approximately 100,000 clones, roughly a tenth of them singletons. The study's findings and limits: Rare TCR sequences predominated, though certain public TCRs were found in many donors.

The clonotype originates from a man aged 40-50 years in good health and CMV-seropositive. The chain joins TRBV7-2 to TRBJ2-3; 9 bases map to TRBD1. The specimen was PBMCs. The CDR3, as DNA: TGTGCCAGCAGCATAATGTGGACAGGGGCAGATACGCAGTATTTT. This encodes CASSIMWTGADTQYF.